These T cell receptor delta chains were read from a single sample in a study of gamma-delta T cells after stem cell transplantation. TCRdb fed the RT-PCR reads into CATT to redo clone calling. The repertoire holds 1,500 to 2,000 delta-chain clones, with approximately 43% as singletons. Sample: gamma-delta T cells. These receptors all come from a human donor. It is not recorded whose cells these are; they may come from a transplant donor. The CDR3 runs from the conserved cysteine through the conserved F or W. D genes are given only for firm matches. Size values are once, few and many counts, or a class for expanded clones, and some rows have none.

.	TRDV2	TRDD3	TRDJ1	TGTGCCTGTGACACCGTCGCGCAGCCGGCTGGGGGTTCATACACCGATAAACTCATCTTT	CACDTVAQPAGGSYTDKLIF
few	TRDV2	.	TRDJ1	TGTGCCTGTGTAAATTTACTGGCGAACCGCGATAACCTCATCTTT	CACVNLLANRDNLIF
once	TRDV2	TRDD3	TRDJ3	TGTGCCTGTGACATCGTCCTGGGGGATACTACCTGGGACACCCGACAGATGTTTTTC	CACDIVLGDTTWDTRQMFF
.	TRDV2	TRDD3	TRDJ1	TGTGCCTGTGACGCCTTAGAAGGTACTGGGGGATCTTACGCCGATAAACTCATCTTT	CACDALEGTGGSYADKLIF
few	TRDV2	TRDD3	TRDJ1	TGTGCCTGTGACACGTTATATTCCAACGGGGGGATTGATACCGACACCGATAAACTCATCTTT	CACDTLYSNGGIDTDTDKLIF
.	TRDV2	TRDD3	TRDJ1	TGTGCCTGTCACACCAACTGGGGGATCCCCGGGAACCTGAACACCGATACACCCATCTTT	CACHTNWGIPGNLNTDTPIF
medium-sized	TRDV2	TRDD3	TRDJ1	TGTGCCTGTGACATCACCCCCTCCTGGGGGATACGCACCGATAAACTCATCTTT	CACDITPSWGIRTDKLIF
.	TRDV2	.	TRDJ1	TGTGCCTGTGACGGGCTCGGCTTTACCGATAAACTCATCTTT	CACDGLGFTDKLIF
.	TRDV2	TRDD3	TRDJ1	TGTGCCTGTGACACACTGGGGGCTACTAACACCGATAAACTCATCTTT	CACDTLGATNTDKLIF
.	TRDV1	TRDD3	TRDJ1	TGTGCTCTGAGCCAGCCGTACCCCTCTGGGGGATGTTACACCGATAAACTCATCTTT	CALSQPYPSGGCYTDKLIF
.	TRDV2	TRDD3	TRDJ1	TGTGCCTGTGACATCTTGGACTGGGGGATACGTGACGAAAGTCGGTGGTGTCTCATCTTT	CACDILDWGIRDESRWCLIF
.	TRDV2	.	TRDJ3	TGTGCCTGTGACACTGCGGCCGCAGCCACCTGGGACACCCGACAGATGTTTTTC	CACDTAAAATWDTRQMFF
.	TRDV2	TRDD3	TRDJ1	TGTGCCTGTGACTCCCTCCTGGGGGATGCCACCGATAAACTCATCTTT	CACDSLLGDATDKLIF
.	TRDV1	TRDD3	TRDJ1	TGTGCTCTTGGGGAAGGGCGAGGTACTGGGGGGCGCGATAAACTCATCTTT	CALGEGRGTGGRDKLIF
.	TRDV3	.	TRDJ1	TGTGCCTTCCCAGGCCTTGGTGGACGTGAGTACGAAGACGGACTCATCTTT	CAFPGLGGREYEDGLIF
.	TRDV1	TRDD3	TRDJ1	TGTGCTCTTGGGGAAGCCCGACACCCTACCCAGCGGGGATACAACCCCCCGTCGATGTACACCGATAAACTCATCTTT	CALGEARHPTQRGYNPPSMYTDKLIF
.	TRDV2	.	TRDJ3	TGTGCCTGTGACACCGTGGGGGGCAGCTCCTGGGACACCCGACAGATGTTTTTC	CACDTVGGSSWDTRQMFF
.	TRDV2	TRDD3	TRDJ2	TGTGCCTGTGACACAATTCCCCAAGGTACTGGGGGTCTGACAGCACAACTCTTCTTT	CACDTIPQGTGGLTAQLFF
.	TRDV2	.	TRDJ1	TGTGCCTGTGACCGGCTACATCCCACCGATAAACTCATCTTT	CACDRLHPTDKLIF
few	TRDV2	TRDD3	TRDJ1	TGTGCCTGTGCCTCCTTAACTACTTGGCGAGGGGATACTTCCGATAAACTCATCTTT	CACASLTTWRGDTSDKLIF
.	TRDV2	TRDD3	TRDJ1	TGTGCCTGTGACACCGTTTTTTCTGGGGGTTCTCAGTACACCGATAAACTCATCTTT	CACDTVFSGGSQYTDKLIF
.	TRDV2	TRDD3	TRDJ1	TGTGCCTGTGACTCAGTACCGGGGGATACAAGAAGTACCGATAAACTCATCTTT	CACDSVPGDTRSTDKLIF
large	TRDV2	TRDD3	TRDJ1	TGTGCCTGTGACACGCTGGGGGAGACCCCCCTAAAAAGGGAACTCATCTTT	CACDTLGETPLKRELIF
few	TRDV2	TRDD3	TRDJ1	TGTGCCTGTGACCCCTTAAATCTGGGGGAAGCGTACACCGATAAACTCATCTTT	CACDPLNLGEAYTDKLIF
.	TRDV2	TRDD3	TRDJ1	TGTGCCTGTGACAACTTACTGGGGGATTACACCGATAAACTCATCTTT	CACDNLLGDYTDKLIF
.	TRDV1	.	TRDJ1	TGTGCTCTTGGGGAAAGGCGCTCCTGGTTACTGTGGGATACCGATAAACTCATCTTT	CALGERRSWLLWDTDKLIF
.	TRDV2	TRDD3	TRDJ1	TGTGCCTGTGACACGCTTACTGGGGGCACCGATAACCTCATCTTT	CACDTLTGGTDNLIF
once	TRDV2	TRDD3	TRDJ2	TGTGCCTGTGACCCACTGGGGGCTACGTATCGGTACACCGATAAACTCTTCTTT	CACDPLGATYRYTDKLFF
.	TRDV2	TRDD3	TRDJ1	TGTGCCTGTGACTCCGTACTGGGGGATACGCGAGTTCCCGATAAACTCATCTTT	CACDSVLGDTRVPDKLIF
medium-sized	TRDV1	TRDD3	TRDJ2	TGTGCTCTTGGGGACCTGGACTGGGGAACACTTAGGATCTTGACAGCACAACTCTTCTTT	CALGDLDWGTLRILTAQLFF
.	TRDV2	TRDD3	TRDJ1	TGTGCCTGTGACGCCGTCCCTACGGCCACTGGGGGATACGTTTCCCTTTACACCGATAAACTCATCTTT	CACDAVPTATGGYVSLYTDKLIF
.	TRDV2	TRDD3	TRDJ1	TGTGCCTGTGACACCTTACTGGGGGAGAATAAGTACGCCGATAAACTCATCTTT	CACDTLLGENKYADKLIF
.	TRDV2	TRDD3	TRDJ1	TGTGCCTGTGATAATCTCTTACTGGGGGACCAACCGGGTAAACTCATCTTT	CACDNLLLGDQPGKLIF
once	TRDV2	TRDD3	TRDJ1	TGTGCCTGTGACACACTACTGGGGGATAGACGGGGCGATAAACTCATCTTT	CACDTLLGDRRGDKLIF
.	TRDV2	.	TRDJ1	TGTGCCTGTGACACCATTGCAGTTGGGGACAAAGAGGCGGCCGATAAACTCATCTTT	CACDTIAVGDKEAADKLIF
medium-sized	TRDV2	TRDD3	TRDJ1	TGTGCCTGTGACGCTATACTGGGGGATACGCACGGGGACACCGATAAACTCATCTTT	CACDAILGDTHGDTDKLIF
.	TRDV2	.	TRDJ1	TGTGCCTGTGACACCGTATCTGGAACCACCGATAAACTCATCTTT	CACDTVSGTTDKLIF
large	TRDV2	TRDD3	TRDJ1	TGTGCCTGTGATCCACTGGGGGGTACTGTTGCCGATAAACTCATCTTT	CACDPLGGTVADKLIF
once	TRDV2	TRDD3	TRDJ1	TGTGCCTGTGACGCCCTACTGGGGGATACCGATAAACTCATCTTT	CACDALLGDTDKLIF
.	TRDV2	.	TRDJ1	TGTGCCTGTGACGCTCTGTCAGGGAACACCGCCTTACCCGATAAACTCATCTTT	CACDALSGNTALPDKLIF
medium-sized	TRDV2	TRDD3	TRDJ1	TGTGCCTGTGATCCCCTCGCAGGGGGATCTCGGAGCACCGATAAACTCATCTTT	CACDPLAGGSRSTDKLIF
.	TRDV2	.	TRDJ1	TGTGCCTGTGACACCGTGGGGGCCCTACGATCAATCACCGATAAACTCATCTTT	CACDTVGALRSITDKLIF
few	TRDV2	.	TRDJ1	TGTGCCTGTGACACTTGGGGGGACACCGATAAACTCATCTTT	CACDTWGDTDKLIF
.	TRDV2	.	TRDJ1	TGTGCCTGTGACCCCCTCATCGGGGCCGATAAACTCATCTTT	CACDPLIGADKLIF
few	TRDV2	TRDD3	TRDJ1	TGTGCCTGTGACACCGTTCGCTGGGGGATACGTTATACCGATAAACTCATCTTT	CACDTVRWGIRYTDKLIF
.	TRDV2	TRDD3	TRDJ1	TGTGCCTGTGACACCGTGGTAATGGGGGATAGTCCCCATTACACCGATACACTCATCTTT	CACDTVVMGDSPHYTDTLIF
.	TRDV2	TRDD3	TRDJ1	TGTGCCTGTGACCCTGTGGGACTGGGGGCCACGGACAAACTCATCTTT	CACDPVGLGATDKLIF
.	TRDV2	.	TRDJ1	TGTGCCTGTGACTCGCTAGCGTACACCGATAAACTCATCTTT	CACDSLAYTDKLIF
.	TRDV2	TRDD3	TRDJ1	TGTGCCTGTGACACCGTCCTGGGGGATACATACACCGATAAACTCATCTTT	CACDTVLGDTYTDKLIF
medium-sized	TRDV2	.	TRDJ1	TGTGCCTGTGACCCCGTAGGAGGCCCCTCGGGTAAACTCATCTTT	CACDPVGGPSGKLIF
large	TRDV2	.	TRDJ1	TGTGCCTGTGACTTACTGAGTGACACCGATAAACTCATCTTT	CACDLLSDTDKLIF
.	TRDV2	TRDD3	TRDJ1	TGTGCCTGTGACACCGGAAATTGGGGGATACGGTACACCGATAAACTCATCTTT	CACDTGNWGIRYTDKLIF
.	TRDV2	.	TRDJ1	TGTGCCTGTGACTGTCTTGGGGCCAATAAACTCATCTTT	CACDCLGANKLIF
.	TRDV2	TRDD3	TRDJ1	TGTGCCTGTGACACCGTTAATACTGGGGGACTACTCACCGATAAACTCATCTTT	CACDTVNTGGLLTDKLIF
.	TRDV2	TRDD3	TRDJ3	TGTGCCTGTGACACCGTAGTCCCGGGGGATACTTTCTGGGACACCCGACAAATGTTTTTC	CACDTVVPGDTFWDTRQMFF
.	TRDV2	TRDD3	TRDJ1	TGTGCCTGTGACGCTATACTGGGGGATACGAGGGTCACCGATAAACTCATCTTT	CACDAILGDTRVTDKLIF
.	TRDV2	.	TRDJ1	TGTGCCTGTGACAGTCTTGGGGCCAATAAACTCATCTTT	CACDSLGANKLIF
few	TRDV1	.	TRDJ1	TGTGCTCTTGGGAACATCGGAACCAACTTCCTACCCTATGACTGGGGGACTTACACCGATAAACTCATCTTT	CALGNIGTNFLPYDWGTYTDKLIF
.	TRDV2	TRDD3	TRDJ1	TGTGCCTGTGACACCCTTGATCGAGGGGGATACATCAGCACCGATAAACTCATCTTT	CACDTLDRGGYISTDKLIF